The entry below describes one T cell receptor beta chain. The data are from a study of blood T cell repertoires in COVID-19. Study in general: Samples representing acute and convalescent COVID-19 were sourced from the United States, Italy and Spain. Sources were T cells, B-cell-depleted T cells, or PBMCs; the material itself was cDNA or gDNA.

This CDR3 spans 17 amino acids. Per germline, CDR1 SEHNR and CDR2 FQNEAQ (reference sequence). V shed 3 bases and J 0 bases; nucleotides not matched to a gene: 2. Under the authors' procedure: Reference gene primer amplification yielded estimated nucleated cell counts. Libraries were prepared by immunoSEQ multiplex PCR; TCRdb keeps only in-frame clonotypes and omits some of them. That table furnishes V, J and clone size, whereas the DNA furnished D and trimming. Seen here are roughly 220,000 clones, about 80% observed once, and the top ten hold approximately 3%. This chain uses TRBV7-9 with TRBJ2-2; 12 bases align to TRBD2. This sequence originates from a woman aged 25 to 39 who had recovered from COVID-19. The sample consisted of peripheral blood. As DNA, the CDR3 is TGTGCCAGCAGCTTGGGACTAGCGGGTCCGAACACCGGGGAGCTGTTTTTT. Translating it yields CASSLGLAGPNTGELFF.